This T cell receptor (beta chain) emerged from a study of OX40 agonist ivuxolimab in advanced cancers. In this sample, this clone turned up once. The V gene end was trimmed by 5 bases and the J gene end by 6 bases; junction bases not matched to a gene: 11. The CDR3 contains 15 residues. Germline assignment: CDR1 SGHAT and CDR2 FQNNGV. Assay: immunoSEQ multiplex PCR; the TCRdb copy retains only in-frame clones and omits some. Altogether roughly 64,000 clones are present, about 89% being singletons, with the ten largest covering about 5%. The chain couples TRBV11-2 to TRBJ1-1, with 8 nucleotides matching TRBD1. The TCR originated in an adult with an advanced solid tumor such as melanoma, head and neck, liver or kidney cancer. The sequences come from CD4+ or CD8+ T cells sorted from blood, collected in a trial of the OX40 agonist ivuxolimab. CDR3 nucleotides: TGTGCCAGCAGCCTAACCTCCACAGGGGGAGCTGAAGCTTTCTTT. It encodes CASSLTSTGGAEAFF. Full variable domain (missing parts from reference TRBV11-2 and TRBJ1-1): EAGVAQSPRYKIIEKRQSVAFWCNPISGHATLYWYQQILGQGPKLLIQFQNNGVVDDSQLPKDRFSAERLKGVDSTLKIQPAKLEDSAVYLCASSLTSTGGAEAFFGQGTRLTVV.